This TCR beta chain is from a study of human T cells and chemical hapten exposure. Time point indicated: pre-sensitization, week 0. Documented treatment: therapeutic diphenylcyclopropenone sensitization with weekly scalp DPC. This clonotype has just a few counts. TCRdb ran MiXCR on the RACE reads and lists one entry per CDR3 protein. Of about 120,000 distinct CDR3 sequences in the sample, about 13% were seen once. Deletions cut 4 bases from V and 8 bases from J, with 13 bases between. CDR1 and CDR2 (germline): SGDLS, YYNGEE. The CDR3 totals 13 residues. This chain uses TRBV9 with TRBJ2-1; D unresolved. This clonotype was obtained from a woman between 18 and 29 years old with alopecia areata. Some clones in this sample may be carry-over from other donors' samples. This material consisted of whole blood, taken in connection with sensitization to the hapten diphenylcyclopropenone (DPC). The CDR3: CASSPPLDDEQFF. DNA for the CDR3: TGTGCCAGCAGCCCCCCCCTGGATGATGAGCAGTTCTTC.